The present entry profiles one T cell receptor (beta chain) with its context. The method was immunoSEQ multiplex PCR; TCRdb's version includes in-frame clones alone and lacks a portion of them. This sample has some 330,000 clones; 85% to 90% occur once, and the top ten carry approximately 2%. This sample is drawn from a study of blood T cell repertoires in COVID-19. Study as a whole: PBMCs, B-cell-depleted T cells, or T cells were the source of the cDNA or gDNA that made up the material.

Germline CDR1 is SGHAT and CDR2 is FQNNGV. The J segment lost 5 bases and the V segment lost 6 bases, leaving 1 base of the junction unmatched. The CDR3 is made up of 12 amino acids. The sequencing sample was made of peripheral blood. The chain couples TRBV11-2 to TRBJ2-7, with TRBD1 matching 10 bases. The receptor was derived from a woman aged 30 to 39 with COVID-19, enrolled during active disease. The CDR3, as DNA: TGTGCCAGCAGGGGACAGGGGAACGAGCAGTACGTC. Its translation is CASRGQGNEQYV.